Shown below are 21 T cell receptor beta chains from a single sample sequenced in a study of tumor and adjacent non-tumor tissue in lung cancer listed by TCRdb under 2018. The library was built by means of multiplex PCR. Sequencing used an Illumina HiSeq 2500. Following protocols modified from ARM-PCR, the researchers constructed TCRbeta libraries through three rounds of nested PCR with primers (Table S4). TCRdb handled the public reads itself, with Q25 trimming in fastp and clone calling in MiXCR, and kept productive beta chains. Rows merge per CDR3 protein into single entries with the most common DNA and genes. The sample yields about 110,000 distinct CDR3 sequences; approximately 82% were counted once. Together, the top ten hold around a third of the sample. RNA was isolated from bulk unsorted tissue, and RNA quality was assessed with a NanoDrop ND-1000 and an Agilent 2100. Sequencing input: lung tumor tissue. These receptors all come from a woman aged 60-75 years with non-small cell lung cancer.

On this clonotype: This could be a read error, since a much larger clone is one nucleotide away. The chain recombines TRBV12-3 or TRBV12-4 with TRBJ2-7; 11 bases align to TRBD2. The CDR3 is 15 amino acids. The CDR3 loop reads CASSFRLAGPYKQYF. The CDR3 nucleotides are TGTGCCAGCAGTTTCCGACTAGCGGGACCCTACAAGCAGTACTTC.

As concerns this clonotype: An end of the junction does not agree with germline; a read error may underlie this. This chain connects TRBV20-1 to TRBJ2-3; weak D call: TRBD1 (5 bases). This CDR3 spans 14 amino acids. CDR1 DFQATT and CDR2 SNEGSKA come from the germline V gene (reference sequence). CDR3 DNA: TGCAATGCTAGAAGGGCTACCAAGACAGATATGAAGTATTTT. Translating it yields CNARRATKTDMKYF.

The rearrangement joins TRBV29-1 to TRBJ2-1; D might be TRBD2 (5 bases). Trimming pared 1 base from V and 5 bases from J, leaving 21 bases between. CDR3 length equals 17 residues. CDR1 SQVTM and CDR2 ANQGSEA come from the germline V gene. CDR3 bases: TGCAGCGTTGAAGTTAAAGGAAATCGGGAAGGTAACAATGAGCAGTTCTTC. It specifies CSVEVKGNREGNNEQFF.

Notes on this clonotype: Germline and junction disagree at one end, which may indicate a read error. This rearrangement joins TRBV28 to TRBJ2-5, with D unclear. CDR3 length equals 14 residues. Germline-derived CDR1 and CDR2 are MDHEN and SYDVKM. The DNA of the CDR3 is TGTGCCATCAGTTTTGCGTCTCTGGGCGAGACCCAGTACTTC. This encodes CAISFASLGETQYF.

About this clonotype itself: Its ends do not fully match the called genes, so a read error is possible. The chain recombines TRBV11-2 with TRBJ2-7; TRBD1 aligns across 8 bases. CDR3 length: 14 residues. CDR1 is SGHAT, CDR2 FQNNGV, per germline. CDR3 residues: CASNLDRAGGEQYF. DNA of the CDR3: TGTGCCAGCAACCTGGACAGGGCAGGGGGAGAGCAGTACTTT.

The DNA for the CDR3 is TGTGCCAGCAGTCCATGGTTAAGGGAGCAGTACTTC. Protein product: CASSPWLREQYF. The chain has TRBV6-2 or TRBV6-3 and TRBJ2-7; the D is unclear. The V gene lost 5 bases and the J gene lost 7 bases, with 12 bases spanning the gap. Germline lookup yields CDR1 MNHEY and CDR2 SVGEGT. The CDR3 is 12 amino acids.

V and J are TRBV11-3 and TRBJ2-3; D is unclear. Germline loops: CDR1 SGHNT, CDR2 YENEEA. This CDR3 is 15 amino acids long. Trimming shortened V by 5 bases and J by 7 bases, and 19 bases separated the two germline ends. The CDR3 sequence: CASSPAGQEDYTQYF. In DNA form, the CDR3 reads TGTGCCAGCAGCCCCGCCGGGCAGGAAGATTATACGCAGTATTTT.

As regards this clonotype: One end of the junction fails to match germline, which may point to a read error. The genes are TRBV4-3 and TRBJ2-1; D is possibly TRBD2 (7 bases). Germline CDR1 is LGHNA and CDR2 is YSLEER. The CDR3 is 17 residues long. The CDR3 DNA reads TGTGCCACCAGCCAAGAGGGAGGGGGGACCTCCGGGCAGGAGCAGTTCTTC. Protein: CATSQEGGGTSGQEQFF.

This clonotype was detected only once. Sequence at one end of the junction differs from germline and may be a read error. The chain carries TRBV29-1 and TRBJ1-1; D not resolved. The CDR3 contains 13 residues. Germline assignment: CDR1 SQVTM and CDR2 ANQGSEA. CDR3 in amino acids: CSSGQNMKTEAFF. The CDR3 region has the DNA TGCAGCAGCGGGCAGAATATGAAGACTGAAGCTTTCTTT.

This chain connects TRBV4-3 to TRBJ1-1; no definite D call. The CDR3 is 15 residues long. Looked up from germline, CDR1 is LGHNA and CDR2 is YSLEER. The CDR3 nucleotides read TGCTCCGGCAACCGCACCTGGACTGGGGAAACTGAAGCTTTCTTT. It encodes CSGNRTWTGETEAFF.

This clonotype was counted only a few times. The V gene is TRBV2, the J gene TRBJ2-7; 10 bases fit TRBD1. J lost 5 bases, V lost 3 bases, and 1 base had no gene match. The CDR3 has 13 amino acids. CDR1 and CDR2 (germline): SNHLY, FYNNEI. The CDR3 protein is CASSEGTGDEQYF. Here the CDR3 DNA reads TGTGCCAGCAGTGAGGGGACAGGGGACGAGCAGTACTTC.

This clonotype was seen more than once but under ten times. Given a much more abundant clone one base away, this may be a read error. Written as DNA, the CDR3 is TGCAGTGCGACCTTCGATTCGGTCTTCAGTAGGACGGGATCGGCGAATGAGCAGTTCTTC. Its protein product is CSATFDSVFSRTGSANEQFF. The chain uses TRBV20-1 and TRBJ2-1; perhaps TRBD2 as D (5 bases). The CDR3 contains 20 residues. The V and J ends lost 6 bases and 7 bases respectively, with 37 bases between them. In germline, CDR1 is DFQATT, CDR2 SNEGSKA (reference sequence).

V is TRBV4-1 and J is TRBJ1-6, with 8 bases matching TRBD1. The CDR3 contains 16 residues. Germline CDR1 reads MGHRA; CDR2 reads YSYEKL. J was trimmed by 9 bases and V by 4 bases; bases with no gene match: 11. CDR3 sequence (DNA): TGCGCCAGCAGCCTAATGTGGACAGGGATGAGTTCACCCCTCCACTTT. Its translation is CASSLMWTGMSSPLHF.

In the case of this clonotype: A much larger clone lies one base from this, so it may be a read error. This sequence joins TRBV4-3 and TRBJ2-3; weak D call: TRBD2 (7 bases). The CDR3 covers 15 residues. Germline CDR1 reads LGHNA; CDR2 reads YSLEER. DNA of the CDR3: TGCGCCAGCAGCGCACGGGGCGGGGGCACAGATACGCACTATTTT. Its translation is CASSARGGGTDTHYF.

V is TRBV20-1 and J is TRBJ2-1; 13 bases map to TRBD2. This CDR3 is 17 amino acids long. CDR1 is DFQATT and CDR2 is SNEGSKA in the germline V gene (reference sequence). The CDR3 DNA reads as TGCACTGCGCCTGATGCTGCGAGGACTAGCGGGAGAGGCGAGCAGTTCTTC. Translation: CTAPDAARTSGRGEQFF.

Points on this clonotype: The CDR3 ends on some other residue instead of the conserved phenylalanine or tryptophan, so this is likely a read error. The DNA is omitted, as the CDR3 cannot be located on it reliably, and the CDR3 follows TCRdb's listing. The chain joins TRBV11-2 to TRBJ1-2. CDR1 SGHAT and CDR2 FQNNGV come from the germline V gene. The CDR3 region is 15 residues in length, termini included. This CDR3 is CAISLESAAIYGYTL.

The chain has TRBV7-9 and TRBJ1-1, with D possibly being TRBD1 (5 bases). Looked up from germline, CDR1 is SEHNR and CDR2 is FQNEAQ (reference sequence). V lost 6 bases, J lost 4 bases, and 18 bases lay in between. There are 15 residues in the CDR3. The CDR3 loop reads CASSPGPSLTTEAFF. The CDR3 nucleotides are TGTGCCAGCAGTCCGGGACCCTCGCTCACCACTGAAGCTTTCTTT.

As for this clonotype: A single base separates this from a much larger clone, so it may be a read error. The J gene is TRBJ1-2, the V gene TRBV6-2 or TRBV6-3; D unclear. The CDR3 sequence is 12 residues long. V shed 6 bases and J shed 6 bases, with 11 bases lying between them. Germline V gives CDR1 MNHEY, CDR2 SVGEGT. CDR3 DNA: TGTGCCAGCAGACTACTTGCCGATGGCTACACCTTC. Amino acid sequence: CASRLLADGYTF.

Concerning this clonotype itself: A much larger clone differs from this one at a single base, so this may be a read error. The V and J genes are TRBV20-1 and TRBJ2-5; 10 bases align to TRBD2. Germline-derived CDR1 and CDR2 are DFQATT and SNEGSKA (reference sequence). The CDR3 runs to 12 residues. The CDR3 DNA reads as TGCAGTGCCCTAGGGGTAGCGGGGGGCCAGCACTTC. It codes for CSALGVAGGQHF.

J is TRBJ2-3 and V is TRBV11-3; 7 bases line up with TRBD1. The CDR3 totals 14 residues. Germline CDR1 and CDR2: SGHNT and YENEEA. The junction had 11 bases not matched to a gene; V was cut back by 8 bases and J by 6 bases. The CDR3 nucleotides are TGTGCCAGCTACTTTGTCAGGGGGACGGATACGCAGTATTTT. It encodes CASYFVRGTDTQYF.

The chain links TRBV28 to TRBJ2-7, with D perhaps matching TRBD2 (6 bases). This CDR3 has 15 residues. Germline V lookup: CDR1 MDHEN, CDR2 SYDVKM. V lost 6 bases, J lost 0 bases, and 15 bases lay in between. The CDR3 DNA sequence: TGTGCCAGCAGCCCTGGACTACCCAGCTCCTACGAGCAGTACTTC. This encodes CASSPGLPSSYEQYF.